A selection of T cell receptor beta chains follows, all from one sample in a study of blood T cell repertoires in COVID-19. Generated by immunoSEQ multiplex PCR, the TCRdb table keeps only in-frame clones and is missing some. The sample records roughly 80,000 clones, around 80% being singletons. The sample comprised peripheral blood. Source of these receptors: a man aged 60-69 years with active or convalescent COVID-19. The CDR3 runs from the conserved cysteine through the conserved F or W. A D gene is named only where the DNA matches it firmly. The size field is filled for only some rows; it gives once, few, many or a size class.

j_gene: TRBJ1-4; d_gene: TRBD1; v_gene: TRBV7-2; abundance: .; CDR3nt: TGTGCCAGCAGCGGACAGGGGGCGGGTGAAAAACTGTTTTTT; CDR3aa: CASSGQGAGEKLFF
j_gene: TRBJ2-3; d_gene: .; v_gene: TRBV5-6; abundance: .; CDR3nt: TGTGCCAGCAGGCGCCCGGAGGCAGATACGCAGTATTTT; CDR3aa: CASRRPEADTQYF
j_gene: TRBJ1-1; d_gene: TRBD1; v_gene: TRBV6-5; abundance: .; CDR3nt: TGTGCCAGCACCATTGGGACAGGTTACACTGAAGCTTTCTTT; CDR3aa: CASTIGTGYTEAFF
j_gene: TRBJ1-2; d_gene: .; v_gene: TRBV25-1; abundance: .; CDR3nt: TGTGCCAGCAGTGAATCCCCAGGCGGCACGGGAGGTGGCTACACCTTC; CDR3aa: CASSESPGGTGGGYTF
j_gene: TRBJ1-6; d_gene: .; v_gene: TRBV1; abundance: .; CDR3nt: TGCACCAGCTTGGACAGGGTTATCGATAATTCACCCCTCCACTTT; CDR3aa: CTSLDRVIDNSPLHF
j_gene: TRBJ1-2; d_gene: TRBD1; v_gene: TRBV18; abundance: .; CDR3nt: TGTGCCAGCTCACCACCGGGACAGGGGGCTGGCTACACCTTC; CDR3aa: CASSPPGQGAGYTF
j_gene: TRBJ2-6; d_gene: TRBD1; v_gene: TRBV6-2/TRBV6-3; abundance: .; CDR3nt: TGTGCCAGCAGTTCCGGGACAGGGGGCTTCTCTGGGGCCAACGTCCTGACTTTC; CDR3aa: CASSSGTGGFSGANVLTF
j_gene: TRBJ2-7; d_gene: TRBD1; v_gene: TRBV11-2; abundance: few; CDR3nt: TGTGCCAGCATCAACCGGGACAGGGGGCTCGGTGAGCAGTACTTC; CDR3aa: CASINRDRGLGEQYF
j_gene: TRBJ1-5; d_gene: .; v_gene: TRBV7-9; abundance: .; CDR3nt: TGTGCCAGCAGCCCGGGAAATGGGGGCAATCAGCCCCAGCATTTT; CDR3aa: CASSPGNGGNQPQHF
j_gene: TRBJ1-1; d_gene: .; v_gene: TRBV6-5; abundance: .; CDR3nt: TGTGCCAGTGTTACTCACACTGAAGCTTTCTTT; CDR3aa: CASVTHTEAFF
j_gene: TRBJ1-2; d_gene: .; v_gene: TRBV3-1/TRBV3-2; abundance: .; CDR3nt: TGTGCCAGCAGCCAAGGGCAGTATGGCTACACCTTC; CDR3aa: CASSQGQYGYTF
j_gene: TRBJ2-5; d_gene: TRBD2; v_gene: TRBV5-4; abundance: .; CDR3nt: TGTGCCAGCAGCTTAGACGGGGGGGTACAAGAGACCCAGTACTTC; CDR3aa: CASSLDGGVQETQYF
j_gene: TRBJ2-3; d_gene: TRBD2; v_gene: TRBV3-1/TRBV3-2; abundance: once; CDR3nt: TGTGCCAGCAGCTTTCTTACTAGCGGGGCAGATACGCAGTATTTT; CDR3aa: CASSFLTSGADTQYF
j_gene: TRBJ2-2; d_gene: TRBD2; v_gene: TRBV5-4; abundance: .; CDR3nt: TGTGCCAGCAGCGGGGGACTAGCCGACACCGGGGAGCTGTTTTTT; CDR3aa: CASSGGLADTGELFF
j_gene: TRBJ2-1; d_gene: .; v_gene: TRBV6-1; abundance: .; CDR3nt: TGTGCCAGCAGTGAAGTACGGCAGGGGCCCTACAATGAGCAGTTCTTC; CDR3aa: CASSEVRQGPYNEQFF
j_gene: TRBJ2-1; d_gene: TRBD1; v_gene: TRBV18; abundance: .; CDR3nt: TGTGCCAGCTCACCACCTAGGACAGGGGGCTCAGATGAGCAGTTCTTC; CDR3aa: CASSPPRTGGSDEQFF
j_gene: TRBJ2-5; d_gene: TRBD2; v_gene: TRBV3-1/TRBV3-2; abundance: .; CDR3nt: TGTGCCAGCAGCCAAGATAGCGGGGGGGGACAAGAGACCCAGTACTTC; CDR3aa: CASSQDSGGGQETQYF
j_gene: TRBJ1-5; d_gene: .; v_gene: TRBV14; abundance: .; CDR3nt: TGTGCCAGCAGCCAAGGGGAGGGAACGTCGCAGCATTTT; CDR3aa: CASSQGEGTSQHF
j_gene: TRBJ2-4; d_gene: TRBD2; v_gene: TRBV5-4; abundance: .; CDR3nt: TGTGCCAGCAGTCGTACGGGACTAGCGGGGGGAGTAGCCATTCAGTACTTC; CDR3aa: CASSRTGLAGGVAIQYF
j_gene: TRBJ1-4; d_gene: .; v_gene: TRBV19; abundance: .; CDR3nt: TGTGCCAGTAGTATTTTCCGGGGGGCAACTAATGAAAAACTGTTTTTT; CDR3aa: CASSIFRGATNEKLFF
j_gene: TRBJ2-1; d_gene: .; v_gene: TRBV4-3; abundance: once; CDR3nt: TGCGCCAGCAGCCAAGGGGACACCTACTACAATGAGCAGTTCTTC; CDR3aa: CASSQGDTYYNEQFF
j_gene: TRBJ1-6; d_gene: TRBD1; v_gene: TRBV7-8; abundance: .; CDR3nt: TGTGCCAGCAGCTTGACAGGGTTAGATTCACCCCTCCACTTT; CDR3aa: CASSLTGLDSPLHF
j_gene: TRBJ2-5; d_gene: TRBD1; v_gene: TRBV6-5; abundance: .; CDR3nt: TGTGCCAGCAGTTCGACAGGGCAAGAGACCCAGTACTTC; CDR3aa: CASSSTGQETQYF
j_gene: TRBJ1-5; d_gene: .; v_gene: TRBV4-2; abundance: .; CDR3nt: TGTGCCAGCAGCCAAGACGAGATGGTCCATCAGCCCCAGCATTTT; CDR3aa: CASSQDEMVHQPQHF
j_gene: TRBJ1-5; d_gene: .; v_gene: TRBV24-1; abundance: .; CDR3nt: TGTGCCACCAGCTCGGGGTATAGCAATCAGCCCCAGCATTTT; CDR3aa: CATSSGYSNQPQHF